The 31 T cell receptor beta chains presented below share a single source sample, sequenced in a study of cytomegalovirus exposure and HLA in healthy donors. It was with 60 Vbeta and 13 Jbeta primers that the PCR ran. The table came from immunoSEQ multiplex PCR; TCRdb's copy has only in-frame clones and leaves some out. Here the sample spans over 100,000 clones, around 81% being singletons. Specimen: PBMCs. The origin of the receptors is a woman aged 25 to 39 in good health and CMV-seronegative.

This clone was observed a single time. The junction and the germline gene differ at one end; a read error may be behind it. This sequence joins TRBV7-9 and TRBJ1-2; TRBD1 is a possible D gene (6 bases). Germline loops: CDR1 SEHNR, CDR2 FQNEAQ (reference sequence). The CDR3 is 13 amino acids. CDR3 sequence reads: CSSSLNRDYGYTF. CDR3 coding DNA: TGTTCCAGCAGCTTAAACAGGGACTATGGCTACACCTTC.

This chain connects TRBV19 to TRBJ2-1; 9 bases align to TRBD2. CDR1 is LNHDA and CDR2 is SQIVND in the germline V gene (reference sequence). There are 16 residues in the CDR3. Germline trimming cut 9 bases from V and 4 bases from J; bases unmatched to any gene: 13. The CDR3 DNA follows: TGTGCCAGCTCAGGGGATTTTAGCGGGAGTTACAATGAGCAGTTCTTC. This sequence encodes CASSGDFSGSYNEQFF. The whole variable domain, remainder taken from reference TRBV19 and TRBJ2-1, is DGGITQSPKYLFRKEGQNVTLSCEQNLNHDAMYWYRQDPGQGLRLIYYSQIVNDFQKGDIAEGYSVSREKKESFPLTVTSAQKNPTAFYLCASSGDFSGSYNEQFFGPGTRLTVL.

This chain connects TRBV6-6 to TRBJ2-3; D might be TRBD2 (5 bases). CDR3 length: 15 amino acids. Germline V lookup: CDR1 MNHNY, CDR2 SVGAGI (reference sequence). V was shortened by 7 bases and J by 3 bases, with 17 bases between the two germline ends. CDR3 sequence: CASTDSAPGTDTQYF. CDR3 coding DNA: TGTGCCAGCACCGATAGCGCGCCCGGGACAGATACGCAGTATTTT.

The V call is TRBV6-4, the J call TRBJ1-2; perhaps TRBD1 as D (6 bases). V was cut by 5 bases and J by 4 bases, with 20 bases left in between. CDR3 length: 16 amino acids. Per germline, CDR1 MRHNA and CDR2 SNTAGT. CDR3 sequence (DNA): TGTGCCAGCAGTCCGAATATCAGGGGATTCGTCTATGGCTACACCTTC. Its protein product is CASSPNIRGFVYGYTF.

The chain couples TRBV6-1 to TRBJ2-7; TRBD2 matches 8 bases. This CDR3 is 12 amino acids long. J gave up 6 bases and V 6 bases, and 4 bases lay outside the gene matches. Germline values: CDR1 MNHNS, CDR2 SASEGT. The CDR3 reads CASRITSGEQYF. The CDR3 coding sequence is TGTGCCAGCAGGATTACTAGCGGCGAGCAGTACTTC.

The chain joins TRBV4-1 to TRBJ1-1, with D possibly TRBD1 on 6 matching bases. The V end lost 1 base, the J end lost 10 bases, and 19 bases lay between the germline ends. The germline CDR1 and CDR2 sequences are MGHRA and YSYEKL. CDR3 length: 15 residues. In DNA form, the CDR3 reads TGCGCCAGCAGCCAAGTAGTTACCGCTCGGGGGGCAGCTTTCTTT. Its protein product is CASSQVVTARGAAFF.

The chain joins TRBV5-4 to TRBJ2-7; weak D call: TRBD1 (5 bases). The CDR3 sequence is 14 residues long. Trimming removed 5 bases at V and 0 bases at J, with 12 bases between. Germline V lookup: CDR1 SGHNT, CDR2 YYREEE (reference sequence). The CDR3 sequence is CASSFPDSSYEQYF. Written as DNA, the CDR3 is TGTGCCAGCAGTTTCCCCGACAGCTCCTACGAGCAGTACTTC.

This chain uses TRBV11-2 with TRBJ2-7; TRBD2 might be the D (5 bases). Per the germline V gene, CDR1 is SGHAT and CDR2 is FQNNGV. V shed 1 base and J shed 5 bases, with 18 bases lying between them. The CDR3 runs 16 residues. The CDR3 coding sequence is TGTGCCAGCAGCTTAGGCCGGGGTCTACCCGAGAACGAGCAGTACTTC. Its protein is CASSLGRGLPENEQYF.

This chain connects TRBV29-1 to TRBJ2-1, with 10 bases fitting TRBD2. The junction had 10 bases not matched to a gene; V was cut back by 4 bases and J by 7 bases. CDR1 and CDR2 from the germline V gene are SQVTM and ANQGSEA. This CDR3 has 15 amino acids. The CDR3 spells CSVASGVAGGNEQFF. DNA of the CDR3: TGCAGCGTTGCTTCGGGGGTAGCGGGAGGAAATGAGCAGTTCTTC.

V is TRBV6-5 and J is TRBJ2-7; 11 bases agree with TRBD2. Germline CDR1 reads MNHEY; CDR2 reads SVGAGI. The CDR3 is 13 residues long. Trimming cost V 6 bases and J 5 bases; bases outside gene matches: 3. In DNA, the CDR3 is TGTGCCAGCAGAACTAGCGGGAGCCACGAGCAGTACTTC. This gives the protein CASRTSGSHEQYF.

The chain is built from TRBV5-1 and TRBJ1-3; no clear D gene. V lost 0 bases and J 3 bases, leaving 10 bases between the germline ends. Germline CDR1 reads SGHRS; CDR2 reads YFSETQ. The CDR3 totals 15 residues. The CDR3 loop reads CASSLGAPDGNTIYF. CDR3 in DNA: TGCGCCAGCAGCTTGGGCGCGCCTGATGGAAACACCATATATTTT.

J is TRBJ1-1 and V is TRBV2; D perhaps matches TRBD1 (5 bases). Trimming took off 10 bases at V and 4 bases at J, with 13 bases between the two ends. Germline-derived CDR1 and CDR2 are SNHLY and FYNNEI. The CDR3 loop spans 12 amino acids. Here the CDR3 reads CATTGWGTEAFF. The CDR3 nucleotides read TGTGCCACCACAGGTTGGGGCACTGAAGCTTTCTTT.

This chain joins TRBV18 and TRBJ2-7; maybe TRBD1 (6 bases). The CDR3 spans 14 residues. V dropped 3 bases and J dropped 2 bases, with 11 bases sitting between them. Per germline, CDR1 KGHSH and CDR2 LQKENI. The CDR3: CASSPPDRTYEQYF. Here the CDR3 DNA reads TGTGCCAGCTCACCCCCGGACAGAACCTACGAGCAGTACTTC.

The V gene is TRBV7-9, the J gene TRBJ1-2; perhaps TRBD1 as D (6 bases). Looked up from germline, CDR1 is SEHNR and CDR2 is FQNEAQ (reference sequence). V was pared by 1 base and J by 8 bases, with 11 bases between. This CDR3 region has 13 residues. CDR3 coding DNA: TGTGCCAGCAGCTTAGAGGGGGGGCTCGGCTACACCTTC. It specifies CASSLEGGLGYTF. Supplemented by reference TRBV7-9 and TRBJ1-2, the full variable domain reads DTGVSQNPRHKITKRGQNVTFRCDPISEHNRLYWYRQTLGQGPEFLTYFQNEAQLEKSRLLSDRFSAERPKGSFSTLEIQRTEQGDSAMYLCASSLEGGLGYTFGSGTRLTVV.

The rearrangement joins TRBV28 to TRBJ1-2; no clear D gene. Germline CDR1 and CDR2: MDHEN and SYDVKM. The ends were cut back, 5 bases at V and 3 bases at J, with 7 bases in the middle. There are 12 residues in the CDR3. The CDR3 protein is CASSPRYYGYTF. The DNA of the CDR3 is TGTGCCAGCAGTCCCCGGTACTATGGCTACACCTTC.

In its sample, this clone was seen a few times. The V gene is TRBV18, the J gene TRBJ1-5; the D is unclear. Deletions cut 0 bases from V and 2 bases from J, with 5 bases between. CDR1 is KGHSH, CDR2 LQKENI, per germline. The CDR3 sequence is 14 residues long. CDR3 coding DNA: TGTGCCAGCTCACCACCGAGTCGCAATCAGCCCCAGCATTTT. Translation: CASSPPSRNQPQHF.

This clone has just a few counts. V is TRBV5-4 and J is TRBJ2-3; 13 bases agree with TRBD2. Per the germline V gene, CDR1 is SGHNT and CDR2 is YYREEE (reference sequence). V was clipped by 4 bases and J by 2 bases; unmatched bases: 16. The CDR3 is 20 amino acids. Here the CDR3 reads CASSGIGGLAGPGITDTQYF. In DNA, the CDR3 is TGTGCCAGCAGCGGAATCGGGGGACTAGCGGGACCTGGGATCACAGATACGCAGTATTTT.

V gene TRBV7-9 combines with J gene TRBJ1-4, with D perhaps matching TRBD1 (6 bases). Looked up from germline, CDR1 is SEHNR and CDR2 is FQNEAQ (reference sequence). This CDR3 has 15 amino acids. The V end lost 0 bases, the J end lost 7 bases, and 12 bases lay between the germline ends. DNA for the CDR3: TGTGCCAGCAGCTTAGCCAGGGGTTTGGTTGAAAAACTGTTTTTT. The encoded protein is CASSLARGLVEKLFF.

The CDR3 coding sequence is TGTGCCAGTATCGAGGGCGGGGATACCGAGCAGTACTTC. Translation gives CASIEGGDTEQYF. This chain links TRBV28 with TRBJ2-7; the D gene is possibly TRBD2 (6 bases). Germline loops: CDR1 MDHEN, CDR2 SYDVKM. V dropped 9 bases and J dropped 6 bases, with 18 bases sitting between them. The CDR3 is 13 residues long.

The chain uses TRBV2 and TRBJ1-2; D gene ambiguous. Trimming removed 6 bases from V and 7 bases from J, with 21 bases in between. The CDR3 loop spans 15 amino acids. The V gene's germline CDR1 is SNHLY and CDR2 FYNNEI. CDR3 residues: CASRLRDLGYGGYTF. Here the CDR3 DNA reads TGTGCCAGCAGACTCCGGGATCTAGGTTATGGTGGCTACACCTTC.

The chain links TRBV28 to TRBJ1-5; tentatively, D is TRBD1 (5 bases). The CDR3 runs to 14 residues. Between the trimmed V and J ends, which lost 3 bases and 6 bases, there was a span of 12 bases. CDR1 MDHEN and CDR2 SYDVKM come from the germline V gene. CDR3 DNA: TGTGCCAGCAGTTTTTTCCAGGGCGGTCAGCCCCAGCATTTT. Translating gives CASSFFQGGQPQHF.

This rearrangement joins TRBV7-2 to TRBJ2-7; 7 bases map to TRBD2. The germline gives CDR1 SGHTA, CDR2 FQGNSA. The CDR3 is made up of 14 amino acids. The junction had 8 bases not matched to a gene; V was cut back by 5 bases and J by 4 bases. CDR3 DNA sequence: TGTGCCAGCAGCGAGAGCGGGATTTTTTACGAGCAGTACTTC. Its translation: CASSESGIFYEQYF.

The chain has TRBV4-1 and TRBJ2-7; tentative D call: TRBD2 (6 bases). The CDR3 has 17 residues. Trimming pared 3 bases from V and 0 bases from J, leaving 18 bases between. Germline CDR1 reads MGHRA; CDR2 reads YSYEKL. CDR3 coding DNA: TGCGCCAGCAGCCAGTCCCTGGGGACTCCCGACTCCTACGAGCAGTACTTC. Translating gives CASSQSLGTPDSYEQYF.

The chain carries TRBV18 and TRBJ2-3, with D possibly TRBD2 on 6 matching bases. This CDR3 is built from 14 residues. Germline V gene data show CDR1 as KGHSH and CDR2 as LQKENI. Trimming took 8 bases from V and 4 from J, leaving 16 bases between them. This CDR3 is CASAPGLGADTQYF. The CDR3 DNA reads TGTGCCAGCGCCCCGGGACTTGGAGCAGATACGCAGTATTTT.

V is TRBV10-3 and J is TRBJ2-3; D is unresolved. The CDR3 spans 14 residues. From germline, CDR1 is ENHRY and CDR2 SYGVKD. V lost 4 bases and J lost 2, with 10 bases in between. The CDR3 bases are TGTGCCATCAGTGTAGTGCAAAACACAGATACGCAGTATTTT. Amino acid sequence: CAISVVQNTDTQYF.

J is TRBJ1-1 and V is TRBV11-2; TRBD1 aligns across 7 bases. V dropped 5 bases and J dropped 1; count of bases not matched to a gene: 4. The germline V gene encodes CDR1 SGHAT and CDR2 FQNNGV. CDR3 size: 14 residues. In nucleotides, the CDR3 is TGTGCCAGCAGCCCCAGGGGGGCGAACACTGAAGCTTTCTTT. Amino acids: CASSPRGANTEAFF.

The J gene is TRBJ2-7, the V gene TRBV18; possibly TRBD1 for D (6 bases). V was clipped by 4 bases and J by 3 bases, with 16 bases between them. The CDR3 has 15 amino acids. In germline, CDR1 is KGHSH, CDR2 LQKENI. CDR3 sequence (DNA): TGTGCCAGCTCACGGGGTGCAACAGGGAACTACGAGCAGTACTTC. This codes for CASSRGATGNYEQYF.

The chain is built from TRBV9 and TRBJ2-3; the match to TRBD2 covers 11 bases. CDR1 is SGDLS and CDR2 is YYNGEE in the germline V gene. Trimming at V came to 4 bases and at J to 5 bases, leaving 9 bases not matched to a gene. This CDR3 is 16 amino acids long. As DNA, the CDR3 is TGTGCCAGCAGCCCCCAGGCTAGCGGGAGGATAGATACGCAGTATTTT. It codes for CASSPQASGRIDTQYF.

This sequence joins TRBV6-5 and TRBJ1-4; maybe TRBD1 (5 bases). With 6 bases removed from V and 14 bases from J, the gap between germline ends came to 16 bases. The CDR3 is made up of 12 amino acids. CDR1 and CDR2 (germline): MNHEY, SVGAGI. DNA for the CDR3: TGTGCCAGCAGCCCTGGACCCCGGGGGCTGTTTTTT. It specifies CASSPGPRGLFF.

The genes are TRBV5-4 and TRBJ2-3; weak D call: TRBD2 (5 bases). The germline V gene encodes CDR1 SGHNT and CDR2 YYREEE (reference sequence). CDR3 size: 16 residues. Trimming removed 3 bases at V and 4 bases at J, with 18 bases between. DNA of the CDR3: TGTGCCAGCAGCTACTCCGGACTGGTGAGGGCAGATACGCAGTATTTT. Protein sequence: CASSYSGLVRADTQYF.

This rearrangement joins TRBV7-8 to TRBJ1-5; the D gene is possibly TRBD1 (6 bases). V shed 5 bases and J shed 7 bases, with 12 bases lying between them. CDR1 is SGHVS and CDR2 is FQNEAQ in the germline V gene. This CDR3 is built from 13 residues. CDR3 sequence reads: CASSQDREQPQHF. The CDR3 nucleotides are TGTGCCAGCAGCCAGGACAGAGAGCAGCCCCAGCATTTT.